These 2 T cell receptor beta chains were sequenced from one sample in a study of regulatory T cells in long-lasting Graves disease. Researchers made TCR beta libraries by using iRepertoire HTBI primers and running Arm-PCR on CDR3 regions. Each CDR3 protein gets one entry after TCRdb re-called the multiplex PCR reads with MiXCR. The sample lists 440,000 or so distinct CDR3 sequences, about 16% seen once, with approximately 11% in the top ten. The time point denotes: newly diagnosed GD, antithyroid drugs for less than 3 months. Making the TCR library involved RNA that had been extracted from PBMCs. The data also belong to a second study, concerning T cells in Graves' hyperthyroidism and ophthalmopathy.

The sample here was peripheral blood mononuclear cells (PBMCs), taken at new diagnosis, from a patient treated with antithyroid drugs. The source is a woman in her thirties with Graves disease.

CDR3 sequence: CSAIPRRDYNEQFF. The CDR3 bases are TGCAGTGCTATTCCCCGTCGGGACTACAATGAGCAGTTCTTC. The chain joins TRBV20-1 to TRBJ2-1, with a tentative D call TRBD2 (5 bases). Trimming stripped 4 bases from V and 3 bases from J, with 13 bases between. The CDR3 is 14 amino acids. Germline-derived CDR1 and CDR2 are DFQATT and SNEGSKA (reference sequence).

Points on this clonotype: Being one base from a much bigger clone, this may be a read error. V and J are TRBV6-2 or TRBV6-3 and TRBJ2-5; 8 bases are shared with TRBD2. The CDR3 runs to 16 residues. Trimming removed 6 bases from V and 1 base from J; junction bases left unmatched: 10. The germline V gene encodes CDR1 MNHEY and CDR2 SVGEGT. The CDR3 coding sequence is TGTGCCAGCAGGGAAAGCGGGAGTCGGGTCCAAGAGACCCAGTACTTC. Translating it yields CASRESGSRVQETQYF.